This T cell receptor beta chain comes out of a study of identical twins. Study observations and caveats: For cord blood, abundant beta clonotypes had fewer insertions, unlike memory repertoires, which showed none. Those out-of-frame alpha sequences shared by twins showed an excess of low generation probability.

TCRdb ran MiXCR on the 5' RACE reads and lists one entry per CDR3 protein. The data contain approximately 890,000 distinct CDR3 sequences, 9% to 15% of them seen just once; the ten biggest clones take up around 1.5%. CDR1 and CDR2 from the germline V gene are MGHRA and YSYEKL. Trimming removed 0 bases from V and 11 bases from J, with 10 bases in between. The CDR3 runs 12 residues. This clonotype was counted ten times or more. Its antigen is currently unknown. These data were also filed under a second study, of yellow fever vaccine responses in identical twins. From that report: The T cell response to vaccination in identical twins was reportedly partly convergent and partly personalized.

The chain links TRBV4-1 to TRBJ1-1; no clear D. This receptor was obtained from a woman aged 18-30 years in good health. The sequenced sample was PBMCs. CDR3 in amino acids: CASSQDSGYAFF. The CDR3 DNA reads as TGCGCCAGCAGCCAAGATTCCGGCTATGCTTTCTTT.